The rows below give T cell receptor beta chains drawn from one sample of a study of T cells after yellow fever vaccination. TCRdb re-analysed the 5' RACE reads in MiXCR, keeping a single row per CDR3 protein. The sample yields 140,000 to 150,000 distinct CDR3 sequences, 5% to 7.5% seen once. Sequencing used CD4+ T cells sorted from PBMCs, obtained 10 days after the yellow fever booster vaccination. These receptors were obtained from a man aged 25-40 years who received the YFV17D yellow fever vaccine. Both conserved end residues are part of each CDR3. Fields, in order: J gene, V gene, D gene, clone size, CDR3 protein, CDR3 DNA. D genes are given only for firm matches. Not every row has a clone size; where given, it reads once, few, many or a size class.

j_call: TRBJ1-1; v_call: TRBV5-1; d_call: TRBD1; clone_size: many; cdr3_aa: CASSLNTGGGTEAFF; cdr3_nt: TGCGCCAGCAGCTTGAACACAGGGGGCGGCACTGAAGCTTTCTTT
j_call: TRBJ1-4; v_call: TRBV6-5; d_call: NA; clone_size: many; cdr3_aa: CASSYRGEEKLFF; cdr3_nt: TGTGCCAGCAGTTATCGGGGTGAGGAAAAACTGTTTTTT
j_call: TRBJ2-6; v_call: TRBV27; d_call: NA; clone_size: many; cdr3_aa: CASSLVARSGANVLTF; cdr3_nt: TGTGCCAGCAGTTTAGTGGCTAGGTCGGGGGCCAACGTCCTGACTTTC
j_call: TRBJ2-1; v_call: TRBV9; d_call: NA; clone_size: many; cdr3_aa: CASTPGTPNEQFF; cdr3_nt: TGTGCCAGCACCCCCGGGACCCCCAATGAGCAGTTCTTC
j_call: TRBJ1-4; v_call: TRBV20-1; d_call: NA; clone_size: NA; cdr3_aa: CSARAPGIGNEKLFF; cdr3_nt: TGCAGTGCTAGAGCTCCGGGGATTGGTAATGAAAAACTGTTTTTT
j_call: TRBJ2-2; v_call: TRBV29-1; d_call: NA; clone_size: many; cdr3_aa: CSALGWGTGELFF; cdr3_nt: TGCAGCGCCCTTGGTTGGGGCACCGGGGAGCTGTTTTTT
j_call: TRBJ2-1; v_call: TRBV2; d_call: TRBD2; clone_size: many; cdr3_aa: CASTRLAGVNNEQFF; cdr3_nt: TGTGCCAGCACCAGACTAGCGGGAGTCAACAATGAGCAGTTCTTC
j_call: TRBJ1-4; v_call: TRBV6-2/TRBV6-3; d_call: NA; clone_size: few; cdr3_aa: CASSPIGILSEKLFF; cdr3_nt: TGTGCCAGCAGTCCCATCGGGATTTTGAGTGAAAAACTGTTTTTT
j_call: TRBJ2-2; v_call: TRBV6-2/TRBV6-3; d_call: NA; clone_size: few; cdr3_aa: CASSPPRVERYTGELFF; cdr3_nt: TGTGCCAGCAGTCCTCCGAGGGTAGAGAGGTACACCGGGGAGCTGTTTTTT
j_call: TRBJ2-1; v_call: TRBV12-3/TRBV12-4; d_call: TRBD2; clone_size: many; cdr3_aa: CASGSRRLAGVSEQFF; cdr3_nt: TGTGCCAGCGGATCTCGTAGGCTAGCGGGAGTATCTGAGCAGTTCTTC
j_call: TRBJ2-2; v_call: TRBV6-1; d_call: TRBD2; clone_size: many; cdr3_aa: CASRVSGSSGELFF; cdr3_nt: TGTGCCAGCAGGGTTAGCGGGAGCTCCGGGGAGCTGTTTTTT
j_call: TRBJ1-5; v_call: TRBV10-3; d_call: TRBD1; clone_size: many; cdr3_aa: CAISDQGQGWEPQHF; cdr3_nt: TGTGCCATCAGTGACCAAGGACAGGGTTGGGAGCCCCAGCATTTT
j_call: TRBJ2-1; v_call: TRBV27; d_call: NA; clone_size: many; cdr3_aa: CASRADSYNEQFF; cdr3_nt: TGTGCCAGCAGGGCGGACTCCTACAATGAGCAGTTCTTC
j_call: TRBJ1-3; v_call: TRBV29-1; d_call: NA; clone_size: NA; cdr3_aa: CSVSMDSKGNTIYF; cdr3_nt: TGCAGCGTGAGCATGGACTCAAAAGGAAACACCATATATTTT
j_call: TRBJ2-1; v_call: TRBV6-1; d_call: NA; clone_size: many; cdr3_aa: CASSASRASYNEQFF; cdr3_nt: TGTGCCAGCAGTGCGTCGCGCGCCTCCTACAATGAGCAGTTCTTC
j_call: TRBJ1-4; v_call: TRBV7-2; d_call: NA; clone_size: many; cdr3_aa: CASRRTTNEKLFF; cdr3_nt: TGTGCCAGCAGGCGAACTACTAATGAAAAACTGTTTTTT
j_call: TRBJ2-7; v_call: TRBV5-1; d_call: NA; clone_size: many; cdr3_aa: CASSLGHNYEQYF; cdr3_nt: TGCGCCAGCAGCTTGGGACACAACTACGAGCAGTACTTC
j_call: TRBJ2-7; v_call: TRBV14; d_call: NA; clone_size: NA; cdr3_aa: CASSHSAAKQYF; cdr3_nt: TGTGCCAGCAGCCATTCCGCGGCGAAGCAGTACTTC
j_call: TRBJ2-1; v_call: TRBV11-2; d_call: TRBD1; clone_size: NA; cdr3_aa: CASGTGVGNEQFF; cdr3_nt: TGTGCCAGCGGGACAGGGGTTGGGAATGAGCAGTTCTTC
j_call: TRBJ2-1; v_call: TRBV24-1; d_call: NA; clone_size: few; cdr3_aa: CATSDSVGGEQFF; cdr3_nt: TGTGCCACCAGTGACTCCGTGGGCGGTGAGCAGTTCTTC
j_call: TRBJ2-1; v_call: TRBV7-8; d_call: TRBD1; clone_size: NA; cdr3_aa: CASSGDRGSYNEQFF; cdr3_nt: TGTGCCAGCAGCGGGGACAGGGGATCCTACAATGAGCAGTTCTTC
j_call: TRBJ2-5; v_call: TRBV5-1; d_call: NA; clone_size: many; cdr3_aa: CASSLGPAQETQYF; cdr3_nt: TGCGCCAGCAGCTTAGGGCCAGCCCAAGAGACCCAGTACTTC
j_call: TRBJ1-1; v_call: TRBV6-2/TRBV6-3; d_call: NA; clone_size: many; cdr3_aa: CASSYGGQNTEAFF; cdr3_nt: TGTGCCAGCAGTTACGGGGGACAGAACACTGAAGCTTTCTTT
j_call: TRBJ2-2; v_call: TRBV5-1; d_call: NA; clone_size: many; cdr3_aa: CASSLGSVGSGGYTGELFF; cdr3_nt: TGCGCCAGCAGCTTGGGCTCTGTCGGCTCGGGCGGCTACACCGGGGAGCTGTTTTTT
j_call: TRBJ2-5; v_call: TRBV7-2; d_call: NA; clone_size: many; cdr3_aa: CASSSGFGRETQYF; cdr3_nt: TGTGCCAGCAGCTCCGGGTTCGGGAGAGAGACCCAGTACTTC
j_call: TRBJ1-2; v_call: TRBV5-4; d_call: NA; clone_size: many; cdr3_aa: CASSSRGGGYTF; cdr3_nt: TGTGCCAGCAGCAGCAGGGGTGGGGGCTACACCTTC
j_call: TRBJ2-1; v_call: TRBV20-1; d_call: TRBD2; clone_size: many; cdr3_aa: CSARDGGEGLYEQFF; cdr3_nt: TGCAGTGCTAGAGATGGGGGGGAGGGCCTCTATGAGCAGTTCTTC
j_call: TRBJ1-4; v_call: TRBV5-4; d_call: NA; clone_size: many; cdr3_aa: CASSQDSSTNEKLFF; cdr3_nt: TGTGCCAGCAGCCAAGACAGTTCAACTAATGAAAAACTGTTTTTT
j_call: TRBJ2-7; v_call: TRBV20-1; d_call: NA; clone_size: many; cdr3_aa: CSVGPRGRTYEQYF; cdr3_nt: TGCAGTGTTGGACCGAGGGGCAGAACCTACGAGCAGTACTTC
j_call: TRBJ2-1; v_call: TRBV7-2; d_call: NA; clone_size: many; cdr3_aa: CASSFSPWGEDEQFF; cdr3_nt: TGTGCCAGCAGCTTTAGCCCGTGGGGAGAGGATGAGCAGTTCTTC
j_call: TRBJ2-2; v_call: TRBV23-1; d_call: NA; clone_size: many; cdr3_aa: CASSQPGTRENTGELFF; cdr3_nt: TGCGCCAGCAGTCAACCCGGGACGAGAGAGAACACCGGGGAGCTGTTTTTT
j_call: TRBJ2-5; v_call: TRBV15; d_call: TRBD2; clone_size: many; cdr3_aa: CATSRAGSGGKETQYF; cdr3_nt: TGTGCCACCAGCAGAGCTGGCTCGGGGGGGAAAGAGACCCAGTACTTC